A single TCR beta chain is shown here with its context. Its antigen is not identified. The CDR3 length is 14 residues. V lost 2 bases, J lost 2 bases, and 4 bases stayed unmatched. Germline V gives CDR1 SGHRS, CDR2 YFSETQ. 60 Vbeta and 13 Jbeta primers were used in PCR. Repertoires were generated with immunoSEQ multiplex PCR, while TCRdb's copy carries only in-frame clones and drops some. The sample holds about 180,000 clones; 84% are singletons and the top ten take 0.38%. The sample belongs to a study of cytomegalovirus exposure and HLA in healthy donors. Findings and caveats of the study: Looking again later, the authors saw that most CMV-associated TCR beta chains seemed HLA-restricted. The study labeled around 160 TCR beta chains cytomegalovirus-associated. Earlier analysis looked at TCR beta V segments, and most were productive about 87% or about 30% of the time.

This clonotype was sampled from a boy aged 2 to 9 in good health and CMV-seronegative. Sequencing input: PBMCs. The chain couples TRBV5-1 to TRBJ2-7, with 7 nucleotides matching TRBD1. The CDR3 sequence is CASSFRDRTYEQYF. CDR3 bases: TGCGCCAGCAGCTTCCGGGACAGAACCTACGAGCAGTACTTC. The entire variable domain, with the rest obtained from reference TRBV5-1 and TRBJ2-7, is as follows: KAGVTQTPRYLIKTRGQQVTLSCSPISGHRSVSWYQQTPGQGLQFLFEYFSETQRNKGNFPGRFSGRQFSNSRSEMNVSTLELGDSALYLCASSFRDRTYEQYFGPGTRLTVT.